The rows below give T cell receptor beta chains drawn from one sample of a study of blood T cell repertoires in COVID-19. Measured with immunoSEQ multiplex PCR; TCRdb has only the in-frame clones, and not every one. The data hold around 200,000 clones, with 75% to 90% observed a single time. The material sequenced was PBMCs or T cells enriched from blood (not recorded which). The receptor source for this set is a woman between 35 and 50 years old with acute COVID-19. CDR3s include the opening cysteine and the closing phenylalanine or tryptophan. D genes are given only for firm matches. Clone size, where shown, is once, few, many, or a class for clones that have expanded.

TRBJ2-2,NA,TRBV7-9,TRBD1,TGTGCCAGCAGCTCACAGGGGCTGAACACCGGGGAGCTGTTTTTT,CASSSQGLNTGELFF
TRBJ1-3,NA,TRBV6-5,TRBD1,TGTGCCAGCATGGCAACAGGGGTTGACACCATATATTTT,CASMATGVDTIYF
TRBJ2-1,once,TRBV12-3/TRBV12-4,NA,TGTGCCAGCAGTTTAGTTAGCCATGAGCAGTTCTTC,CASSLVSHEQFF
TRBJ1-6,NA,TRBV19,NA,TGTGCCAGTAGGGTAAAAATACGGCAGCGGAATTCACCCCTCCACTTT,CASRVKIRQRNSPLHF
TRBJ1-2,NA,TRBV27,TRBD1,TGTGCCAGCAGTTTACAGATAGGGGGCACCTATGGCTACACCTTC,CASSLQIGGTYGYTF
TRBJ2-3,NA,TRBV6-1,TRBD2,TGTGCCAGCAGTGACGGACTAGCGGGGGGGCCCTATGATACGCAGTATTTT,CASSDGLAGGPYDTQYF
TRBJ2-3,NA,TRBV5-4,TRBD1,TGTGCCAGCAGTAGGGACAGGGCGACAGATACGCAGTATTTT,CASSRDRATDTQYF
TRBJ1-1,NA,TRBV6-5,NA,TGTGCCAGCAGTTTAGGGGCGCCATTTATGAACACTGAAGCTTTCTTT,CASSLGAPFMNTEAFF
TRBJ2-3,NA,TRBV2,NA,TGTGCCAGCAGTGAACCTAAGACTCATAGACTCACAGATACGCAGTATTTT,CASSEPKTHRLTDTQYF
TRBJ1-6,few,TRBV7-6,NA,TGTGCCAGCAGCCTTACAGGATCTTATAATTCACCCCTCCACTTT,CASSLTGSYNSPLHF
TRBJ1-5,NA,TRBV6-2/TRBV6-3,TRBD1,TGTGCCAGCAGTATTGGACAGGCCTCAAATCAGCCCCAGCATTTT,CASSIGQASNQPQHF
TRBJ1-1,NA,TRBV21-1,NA,TGTGCCAGCAGCAAACCTTTCTCGCAGGGTGACACTGAAGCTTTCTTT,CASSKPFSQGDTEAFF
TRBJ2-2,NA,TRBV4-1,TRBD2,TGCGCCAGCAGCCGAACTAGCGGGGCGAACACCGGGGAGCTGTTTTTT,CASSRTSGANTGELFF
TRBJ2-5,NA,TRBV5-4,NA,TGTGCCAGCAGACGACAGGGGAGGGGAGAGACCCAGTACTTC,CASRRQGRGETQYF
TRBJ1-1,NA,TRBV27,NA,TGTGCCAGCAGTTCCCCCCCACTCGGACAGATGAACACTGAAGCTTTCTTT,CASSSPPLGQMNTEAFF
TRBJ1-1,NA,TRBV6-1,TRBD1,TGTGCCAGCAGTGAATGGATTCAGGGGGCCGCTGAAGCTTTCTTT,CASSEWIQGAAEAFF
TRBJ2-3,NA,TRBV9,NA,TGTGCCAGCAGCGTAGTCGGGGGGCGGGATACGCAGTATTTT,CASSVVGGRDTQYF
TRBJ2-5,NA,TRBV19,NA,TGTGCCAGTAGTCCCGGCCAAGAGACCCAGTACTTC,CASSPGQETQYF
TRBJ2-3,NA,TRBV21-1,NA,TGTGCCAGCGTTGCCGGGACAGGGGACACAGATACGCAGTATTTT,CASVAGTGDTDTQYF
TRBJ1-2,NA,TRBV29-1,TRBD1,TGCAGCGGAACCGGGACAGGGATCGAGGGTGGCTACACCTTC,CSGTGTGIEGGYTF
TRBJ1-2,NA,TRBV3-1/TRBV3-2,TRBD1,TGTGCCAGCAGCATCCAGGGGGCTGTTGGCTACACCTTC,CASSIQGAVGYTF
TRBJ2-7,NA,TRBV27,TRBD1,TGTGCCAGCAGGAACAACCCGGGACAGGGGGCGTCCTACGAGCAGTACTTC,CASRNNPGQGASYEQYF
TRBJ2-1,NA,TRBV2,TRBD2,TGTGCCAGCAGTGAATCGCCCGCCCTAGCGGGAGTTTATTACAATGAGCAGTTCTTC,CASSESPALAGVYYNEQFF
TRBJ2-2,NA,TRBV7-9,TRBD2,TGTGCCAGCAGCTTCTTGGCGGGGGGGACCGGGGAGCTGTTTTTT,CASSFLAGGTGELFF
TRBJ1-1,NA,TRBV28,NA,TGTGCCAGCAGGCCCCGATGGCGGGGAATGAACACTGAAGCTTTCTTT,CASRPRWRGMNTEAFF
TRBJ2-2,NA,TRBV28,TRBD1,TGTGCCAGCAGTTTATACCTACAGGGGACCGGGGAGCTGTTTTTT,CASSLYLQGTGELFF
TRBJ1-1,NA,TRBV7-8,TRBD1,TGTGCCAGCAGCTCCGGACAGGGCATGAACACTGAAGCTTTCTTT,CASSSGQGMNTEAFF
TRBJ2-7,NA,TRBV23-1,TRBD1,TGCGCCAGCAGCCGAACCCCGACAGGGGATCTCTGCGAGCAGTACTTC,CASSRTPTGDLCEQYF
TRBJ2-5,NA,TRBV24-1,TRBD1,TGTGCCACCAGTGATCCAAGGACAGGTAACCAAGAGACCCAGTACTTC,CATSDPRTGNQETQYF
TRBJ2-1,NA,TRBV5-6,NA,TGTGCCAGCCGGGATATATACAATGAGCAGTTCTTC,CASRDIYNEQFF
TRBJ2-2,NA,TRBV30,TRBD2,TGTGCCTGGAGTGTCAGGAGCGGGACCACCGGGGAGCTGTTTTTT,CAWSVRSGTTGELFF
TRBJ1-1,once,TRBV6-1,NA,TGTGCCAGCAGTGACCGGGAAGTAGAAGAGGGCTCGAACACTGAAGCTTTCTTT,CASSDREVEEGSNTEAFF
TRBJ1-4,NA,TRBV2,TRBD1,TGTGCCAGCCGGGCCGGGACAGGGGACGAAAAACTGTTTTTT,CASRAGTGDEKLFF
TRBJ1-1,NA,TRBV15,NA,TGTGCCACCAGCCGAAGGGGGGGGACTGAAGCTTTCTTT,CATSRRGGTEAFF
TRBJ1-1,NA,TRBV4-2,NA,TGTGCCAGCAGCCCCGAAACCGGTGACACTGAAGCTTTCTTT,CASSPETGDTEAFF
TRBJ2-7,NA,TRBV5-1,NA,TGCGCCAGCAGCAGGACAGCTGCCTACGAGCAGTACTTC,CASSRTAAYEQYF
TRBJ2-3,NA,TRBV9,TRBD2,TGTGCCAGCAGCGTAGACGGACTAGTACCAGATACGCAGTATTTT,CASSVDGLVPDTQYF
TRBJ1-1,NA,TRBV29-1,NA,TGCAGCGTTGAAGATCTAGTCGGAATATGGACTGAAGCTTTCTTT,CSVEDLVGIWTEAFF
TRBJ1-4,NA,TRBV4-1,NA,TGCGCCAGCAGCCAAGATTCCGCGCCAGGGCTTAATGAAAAACTGTTTTTT,CASSQDSAPGLNEKLFF
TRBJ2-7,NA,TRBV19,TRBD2,TGTGCCAGTAGTCCCGGGGGAGGGTACGAGCAGTACTTC,CASSPGGGYEQYF
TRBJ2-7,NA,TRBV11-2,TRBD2,TGTGCCAGCAGCCCCCGCCCCCGTGGGGAGGGATACGAGCAGTACTTC,CASSPRPRGEGYEQYF
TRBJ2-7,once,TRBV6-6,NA,TGTGCCAGCAGTTACCCCCAATCTAGCTCCTACGAGCAGTACTTC,CASSYPQSSSYEQYF
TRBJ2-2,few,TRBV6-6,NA,TGTGCCAGCAGTTACTCGGACACGAACACCGGGGAGCTGTTTTTT,CASSYSDTNTGELFF
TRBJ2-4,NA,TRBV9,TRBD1,TGTGCCAGCAGCGTAGCCACGACAGGGGGCATTCAGTACTTC,CASSVATTGGIQYF
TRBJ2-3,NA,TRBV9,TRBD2,TGTGCCAGCAGCGTAGGGCCTAGCGGGAGGGTTACAGATACGCAGTATTTT,CASSVGPSGRVTDTQYF